This entry lists 29 T cell receptor beta chains sequenced from one sample in a study of regulatory T cells in long-lasting Graves disease. Construction of TCR beta libraries relied on iRepertoire HTBI primers and on Arm-PCR targeting CDR3 regions. TCRdb processed the multiplex PCR reads anew with MiXCR; each CDR3 protein has one entry. The sample holds more than 300,000 distinct CDR3 sequences, 20% to 25% seen once. Time point noted: persistent/refractory GD, antithyroid drugs over 5 years with positive TRAb. PBMCs were the source of the RNA used for TCR sequencing. This sample comprised peripheral blood mononuclear cells (PBMCs), obtained when the disease was refractory, from a patient treated with antithyroid drugs. Receptors were obtained from a woman in her thirties or forties with Graves disease.

This clonotype came up many times. This chain joins TRBV12-3 or TRBV12-4 and TRBJ1-5; D remains unclear. With 6 bases removed from V and 0 bases from J, the gap between germline ends came to 9 bases. The CDR3 has 14 amino acids. In DNA form, the CDR3 reads TGTGCCAGCAGCCTCAGTAATAGCAATCAGCCCCAGCATTTT. It encodes CASSLSNSNQPQHF.

In its sample, this clonotype was seen many times. This chain links TRBV11-2 with TRBJ2-2; TRBD1 agrees at 9 bases. Losses at the gene ends were 6 bases for V and 7 bases for J; bases not matched to a gene: 9. The CDR3 sequence is 15 residues long. Germline V gene data show CDR1 as SGHAT and CDR2 as FQNNGV. This chain's CDR3 is CASSSGTGYGGELFF. The CDR3 nucleotides read TGTGCCAGCAGTTCCGGGACAGGGTATGGCGGGGAGCTGTTTTTT.

The chain recombines TRBV15 with TRBJ2-7; D is perhaps TRBD2 (5 bases). Germline V gene data show CDR1 as LNHNV and CDR2 as YYDKDF (reference sequence). The CDR3 is 13 amino acids. V lost 3 bases, J lost 6 bases, and 12 bases lay in between. In nucleotides, the CDR3 is TGTGCCACCAGCAGGGACTTTCGTGGCGAGCAGTACTTC. This sequence encodes CATSRDFRGEQYF.

This clonotype was found many times. The chain is built from TRBV2 and TRBJ1-1; 12 bases are a match to TRBD1. Germline CDR1 is SNHLY and CDR2 is FYNNEI. Trimming removed 6 bases from V and 11 bases from J; junction bases left unmatched: 25. This CDR3 is built from 19 residues. CDR3 amino acids: CASRRGGTGGRRGWFDAFF. CDR3 sequence (DNA): TGTGCCAGCAGACGGGGAGGGACAGGGGGCAGGAGAGGGTGGTTCGACGCTTTCTTT.

This clonotype was seen repeatedly, ten times or more. The chain couples TRBV28 to TRBJ2-6, with TRBD1 matching over 7 bases. CDR1 is MDHEN, CDR2 SYDVKM, per germline. This CDR3 comprises 17 residues. With V trimmed by 5 bases and J by 3 bases, 10 bases remained unmatched. CDR3 bases: TGTGCCAGCAGTCCCCGACAGGGCAGGTTTGGGGCCAACGTCCTGACTTTC. Its translation: CASSPRQGRFGANVLTF.

This clonotype was picked up many times. The chain combines TRBV11-2 with TRBJ1-2, with D tentatively TRBD1 (5 bases). CDR3 length equals 17 residues. The V end lost 5 bases, the J end lost 3 bases, and 22 bases lay between the germline ends. The germline V gene encodes CDR1 SGHAT and CDR2 FQNNGV. The CDR3 DNA reads TGTGCCAGCAGCCCGCTTAGGGGAAGGAGATCCGACTATGGCTACACCTTC. This gives the protein CASSPLRGRRSDYGYTF.

This clonotype has just a few counts. The chain employs TRBV6-9 and TRBJ2-2, with TRBD2 matching 12 bases. The CDR3 has 18 amino acids. V lost 3 bases to trimming and J lost 7 bases; unmatched junction nucleotides: 12. Looked up from germline, CDR1 is MNHGY and CDR2 is SVAAGI. The CDR3 bases are TGTGCCAGCAGTTACGGGGGCCTAGCGGGAGGGACTGGCGGGGAGCTGTTTTTT. Protein product: CASSYGGLAGGTGGELFF.

This chain joins TRBV29-1 and TRBJ2-1, with D hard to call. The V end was cut by 3 bases, the J end by 15 bases, with 15 bases between. This CDR3 region has 11 residues. The V gene's germline CDR1 is SQVTM and CDR2 ANQGSEA. CDR3 sequence (DNA): TGCAGCGTTGACAGGTCCCTAATGGGGTTCTTC. Translating gives CSVDRSLMGFF.

This clonotype was seen ten or more times. The rearrangement joins TRBV28 to TRBJ1-1; 9 bases are a match to TRBD1. The CDR3 totals 15 residues. Unmatched junction bases numbered 4, after V lost 3 bases and J lost 2 bases. The V gene's germline CDR1 is MDHEN and CDR2 SYDVKM. In nucleotides, the CDR3 is TGTGCCAGCAGTTTGACAGGGGGGCCAAACACTGAAGCTTTCTTT. Translation gives CASSLTGGPNTEAFF.

This clonotype was found once. The chain uses TRBV30 and TRBJ1-5, with D unclear. With 0 bases removed from V and 4 bases from J, the gap between germline ends came to 10 bases. The CDR3 contains 14 residues. CDR1 is GTSNPN and CDR2 is SVGIG in the germline V gene (reference sequence). The CDR3 DNA reads as TGTGCCTGGAGTGTAACTTTGGGAAATCAGCCCCAGCATTTT. Its translation is CAWSVTLGNQPQHF. Variable domain in full (rest from reference TRBV30 and TRBJ1-5): SQTIHQWPATLVQPVGSPLSLECTVEGTSNPNLYWYRQAAGRGLQLLFYSVGIGQISSEVPQNLSASRPQDRQFILSSKKLLLSDSGFYLCAWSVTLGNQPQHFGDGTRLSIL.

This clonotype showed up many times. This rearrangement joins TRBV6-5 to TRBJ1-4; D possibly corresponds to TRBD1 (5 bases). The CDR3 consists of 13 residues. Germline loops: CDR1 MNHEY, CDR2 SVGAGI. Trimming shortened V by 4 bases and J by 15 bases, and 18 bases separated the two germline ends. The CDR3 here is CASSLGVGVEMFF. The CDR3 coding sequence is TGTGCCAGCAGTTTAGGGGTAGGGGTCGAAATGTTTTTT.

The chain links TRBV2 to TRBJ1-4; D unresolved. Trimming took off 1 base at V and 4 bases at J, with 13 bases between the two ends. This CDR3 has 16 amino acids. Per germline, CDR1 SNHLY and CDR2 FYNNEI. The CDR3: CASSEDGRRNNEKLFF. Written as DNA, the CDR3 is TGTGCCAGCAGTGAAGACGGACGACGGAATAATGAAAAACTGTTTTTT. Drawing the rest from reference TRBV2 and TRBJ1-4, the complete variable domain is EPEVTQTPSHQVTQMGQEVILRCVPISNHLYFYWYRQILGQKVEFLVSFYNNEISEKSEIFDDQFSVERPDGSNFTLKIRSTKLEDSAMYFCASSEDGRRNNEKLFFGSGTQLSVL.

The sample holds a few counts of this clonotype. The CDR3: CASSLGLGRLEAGELFF. CDR3 sequence (DNA): TGTGCCAGCAGCTTAGGCTTGGGGCGGCTTGAGGCCGGGGAGCTGTTTTTT. This chain links TRBV7-9 with TRBJ2-2; D perhaps matches TRBD1 (5 bases). In germline, CDR1 is SEHNR, CDR2 FQNEAQ (reference sequence). The V end lost 1 base, the J end lost 6 bases, and 18 bases lay between the germline ends. CDR3 size: 17 residues.

The chain recombines TRBV20-1 with TRBJ2-7, with 7 bases that match TRBD1. The CDR3 loop spans 15 amino acids. The germline V gene has CDR1 DFQATT and CDR2 SNEGSKA (reference sequence). The junction had 17 bases not matched to a gene; V was cut back by 6 bases and J by 6 bases. The CDR3 nucleotides read TGCAGTGCCCCGAAGTGGAACAGGGGCGTGACCGAGCAGTACTTC. It specifies CSAPKWNRGVTEQYF.

This clonotype has a count of ten or more. The V call is TRBV29-1, the J call TRBJ2-5; D is unclear. V was shortened by 3 bases and J by 2 bases, with 7 bases between the two germline ends. There are 12 residues in the CDR3. CDR1 is SQVTM and CDR2 is ANQGSEA in the germline V gene. The CDR3 DNA is TGCAGCGTTGACCGGGTTCAAGAGACCCAGTACTTC. Translation gives CSVDRVQETQYF.

Written as DNA, the CDR3 is TGTGCCAGCAGCTTAGTGATCGACAGGGCCAATGAGCAGTTCTTC. It codes for CASSLVIDRANEQFF. The rearrangement links TRBV11-1 to TRBJ2-1; 7 positions match TRBD1. V trimming: 1 base; J trimming: 6 bases; junction bases outside the gene matches: 6. CDR1 is SGHAT and CDR2 is FQDESV in the germline V gene (reference sequence). The CDR3 length is 15 residues.

The table lists this clonotype with a few counts. V usage is TRBV20-1 and J usage is TRBJ2-5; D is undetermined. The germline V and J ends were trimmed by 3 bases and 5 bases, with 10 bases remaining between them. The CDR3 loop spans 12 amino acids. CDR1 and CDR2 from the germline V gene are DFQATT and SNEGSKA (reference sequence). In nucleotides, the CDR3 is TGCAGTGCTAGTGGATTCGAGGAGACCCAGTACTTC. It codes for CSASGFEETQYF.

This clonotype has ten or more counts. This chain joins TRBV2 and TRBJ2-1, with 10 bases fitting TRBD2. The V gene's germline CDR1 is SNHLY and CDR2 FYNNEI. The CDR3 consists of 15 residues. V was pared by 4 bases and J by 5 bases, with 5 bases of the junction left unmatched. The CDR3 DNA follows: TGTGCCAGCAGTGTAGCGGGAGGCTGGCACAATGAGCAGTTCTTC. Its translation is CASSVAGGWHNEQFF. The full variable domain, in which reference TRBV2 and TRBJ2-1 provide the parts outside the CDR3, is EPEVTQTPSHQVTQMGQEVILRCVPISNHLYFYWYRQILGQKVEFLVSFYNNEISEKSEIFDDQFSVERPDGSNFTLKIRSTKLEDSAMYFCASSVAGGWHNEQFFGPGTRLTVL.

This clonotype was observed a single time. The rearrangement uses TRBV9 and TRBJ2-2, with unresolved D. CDR3 length: 17 residues. V dropped 0 bases and J dropped 0 bases, with 12 bases sitting between them. Germline CDR1 is SGDLS and CDR2 is YYNGEE. CDR3 amino acids: CASSVGWPPTNTGELFF. In DNA, the CDR3 is TGTGCCAGCAGCGTAGGCTGGCCGCCCACGAACACCGGGGAGCTGTTTTTT.

This clonotype was observed many times. V gene TRBV6-1 combines with J gene TRBJ1-1, with D possibly being TRBD1 (6 bases). Per the germline V gene, CDR1 is MNHNS and CDR2 is SASEGT. V was pared by 11 bases and J by 0 bases, with 13 bases between. This CDR3 comprises 13 residues. This chain's CDR3 is CAATPGVNTEAFF. The CDR3 DNA reads as TGTGCCGCGACCCCAGGGGTGAACACTGAAGCTTTCTTT.

The gene calls are TRBV20-1 and TRBJ2-5, with 8 bases aligning to TRBD2. Germline V CDR1 and CDR2: DFQATT, SNEGSKA (reference sequence). The CDR3 runs 16 residues. V shed 6 bases and J 1 base; nucleotides not matched to a gene: 13. The DNA of the CDR3 is TGCAGTGCCGTCTCGAGAGCGGGAGCCCCCCAAGAGACCCAGTACTTC. Protein: CSAVSRAGAPQETQYF.

The rearrangement uses TRBV20-1 and TRBJ1-5; D unclear. CDR1 DFQATT and CDR2 SNEGSKA come from the germline V gene (reference sequence). The CDR3 is 13 amino acids. With 3 bases removed from V and 5 bases from J, the gap between germline ends came to 11 bases. The CDR3 bases are TGCAGTGCTAGTCCCGGATCTCATCAGCCCCAGCATTTT. It is translated as CSASPGSHQPQHF.

The sample holds a few counts of this clonotype. This sequence joins TRBV10-3 and TRBJ1-6; D not resolved. CDR1 ENHRY and CDR2 SYGVKD come from the germline V gene. V was shortened by 3 bases and J by 0 bases, with 15 bases between the two germline ends. The CDR3 loop spans 18 amino acids. The CDR3 region is CAISDFAAKSSYNSPLHF. The CDR3 nucleotides are TGTGCCATCAGTGATTTTGCAGCCAAGAGCTCCTATAATTCACCCCTCCACTTT.

The V call is TRBV4-1, the J call TRBJ2-7, with 10 bases identical to TRBD2. The CDR3 loop spans 16 amino acids. V shed 0 bases, J shed 5 bases, and the junction held 7 bases outside the gene matches. Germline-derived CDR1 and CDR2 are MGHRA and YSYEKL. The CDR3 DNA reads TGCGCCAGCAGCCAAGAAACTAGCGGGATTAAAAACGAGCAGTACTTC. It specifies CASSQETSGIKNEQYF.

The DNA for the CDR3 is TGTGCCAGCAGTGAGGGAGCGGGAGGGCCGAATGAGCAGTTCTTC. Protein sequence: CASSEGAGGPNEQFF. The gene calls are TRBV6-1 and TRBJ2-1, with 10 bases matching TRBD2. Germline V gives CDR1 MNHNS, CDR2 SASEGT. V shed 3 bases and J 7 bases; nucleotides not matched to a gene: 6. The CDR3 loop spans 15 amino acids.

This chain connects TRBV28 to TRBJ1-1; tentatively, D is TRBD1 (6 bases). This CDR3 region has 14 residues. Germline lookup yields CDR1 MDHEN and CDR2 SYDVKM. With 6 bases removed from V and 6 bases from J, the gap between germline ends came to 17 bases. The CDR3: CASRSAGARAEAFF. The CDR3 DNA reads TGTGCCAGCAGGTCCGCGGGGGCGAGGGCTGAAGCTTTCTTT.

The table lists this clonotype with many counts. This chain links TRBV2 with TRBJ2-5; no clear D. The V gene's germline CDR1 is SNHLY and CDR2 FYNNEI. V shed 2 bases and J shed 2 bases, with 9 bases lying between them. This CDR3 has 14 amino acids. CDR3 nucleotide sequence: TGTGCCAGCAGTGAATCCGGCGCACAAGAGACCCAGTACTTC. Amino acid sequence: CASSESGAQETQYF.

This clonotype was counted at least ten times. The CDR3 loop reads CSATMTGPWGYTF. For the CDR3, the DNA is TGCAGTGCTACAATGACAGGGCCTTGGGGCTACACCTTC. The V gene is TRBV20-1, the J gene TRBJ1-2; 7 bases are shared with TRBD1. The J segment lost 8 bases and the V segment lost 4 bases, leaving 10 bases of the junction unmatched. In germline, CDR1 is DFQATT, CDR2 SNEGSKA (reference sequence). The CDR3 runs 13 residues.

The table lists this clonotype with many counts. The CDR3 nucleotides read TGTGCCAGCAGTTTTCGCGGCAGGGGGAATGGCTACACCTTC. Protein: CASSFRGRGNGYTF. The chain links TRBV28 to TRBJ1-2, with 7 bases aligning to TRBD1. This CDR3 region has 14 residues. Trimming at V came to 3 bases and at J to 6 bases, leaving 7 bases not matched to a gene. The germline CDR1 and CDR2 sequences are MDHEN and SYDVKM.